Shown below are 26 T cell receptor beta chains from a single sample sequenced in a study of beta chain features in type 1 diabetes. Since all of the isolated RNA was reverse transcribed, expressed TCRB transcripts were what got sequenced. This table comes from immunoSEQ multiplex PCR, and its TCRdb copy is limited to in-frame clones, with some not included. The table includes roughly 300,000 clones, roughly 8% detected once. Sequencing input: central memory CD4+ T cells from blood. These TCRs come from a woman between 18 and 29 years old in good health.

The genes are TRBV7-2 and TRBJ2-6, with D perhaps assigned TRBD1 or TRBD2 (5 bases each). V lost 5 bases, J lost 2 bases, and 10 bases lay in between. CDR1 is SGHTA and CDR2 is FQGNSA in the germline V gene. The length of the CDR3 is 15 residues. The CDR3 nucleotides read TGTGCCAGCAGCATAGGGGAGCCTGGGGCCAACGTCCTGACTTTC. Residues: CASSIGEPGANVLTF.

This clone occurred many times. This chain connects TRBV7-2 to TRBJ2-2, with D unresolved. V lost 4 bases and J lost 5, with 14 bases in between. This CDR3 contains 15 residues. Germline CDR1 and CDR2: SGHTA and FQGNSA. CDR3 protein: CASSSQLPGTGELFF. In DNA, the CDR3 is TGTGCCAGCAGCTCCCAATTACCGGGTACCGGGGAGCTGTTTTTT.

This clone was seen a few times. The gene calls are TRBV28 and TRBJ2-4; D may be TRBD1 (6 bases). The CDR3 has 13 residues. Looked up from germline, CDR1 is MDHEN and CDR2 is SYDVKM. With 1 base removed from V and 9 bases from J, the gap between germline ends came to 10 bases. CDR3 residues: CASSLLGAAIQYF. DNA of the CDR3: TGTGCCAGCAGTTTATTGGGGGCGGCCATTCAGTACTTC.

The CDR3 DNA reads as TGCGCCAGCAGTGCCGGGAGTAAGGAGACCCAGTACTTC. Translating gives CASSAGSKETQYF. The J gene is TRBJ2-5, the V gene TRBV5-1; D might be TRBD2 (6 bases). The V end lost 5 bases, the J end lost 5 bases, and 13 bases lay between the germline ends. Germline-derived CDR1 and CDR2 are SGHRS and YFSETQ. The CDR3 is 13 amino acids.

V is TRBV27 and J is TRBJ1-5, with no clear D. Trimming pared 6 bases from V and 1 base from J, leaving 16 bases between. The CDR3 extends over 16 amino acids. CDR1 MNHEY and CDR2 SMNVEV come from the germline V gene (reference sequence). CDR3 nucleotides: TGTGCCAGCAGCCCACGACCGTTTGGGAGCAATCAGCCCCAGCATTTT. Its protein product is CASSPRPFGSNQPQHF.

The chain employs TRBV6-1 and TRBJ2-7; 7 bases fit TRBD1. This CDR3 has 13 amino acids. V lost 10 bases and J lost 3; bases outside the gene matches: 9. CDR1 MNHNS and CDR2 SASEGT come from the germline V gene. Written as DNA, the CDR3 is TGTGCCACGCAGACAGGGCCCGGCTACGAGCAGTACTTC. The encoded protein is CATQTGPGYEQYF.

This clone appeared a few times. V gene TRBV28 combines with J gene TRBJ1-2, with 11 nucleotides matching TRBD1. CDR3 length: 15 residues. Unmatched junction bases numbered 11, after V lost 6 bases and J lost 8 bases. From germline, CDR1 is MDHEN and CDR2 SYDVKM. The CDR3 DNA sequence: TGTGCCAGCAGCCCACCTGGACAGGGGGCTTACGGCTACACCTTC. It is translated as CASSPPGQGAYGYTF.

V usage is TRBV7-2 and J usage is TRBJ2-1, with TRBD2 matching 7 bases. The CDR3 spans 14 residues. The ends lost 4 bases at V and 10 bases at J; junction bases unmatched: 10. Germline V lookup: CDR1 SGHTA, CDR2 FQGNSA. Here the CDR3 DNA reads TGTGCCAGCAGCTCCCACGCGACTAGCCCCGAGCAGTTCTTC. Translating it yields CASSSHATSPEQFF. Based on the CDR3 plus reference TRBV7-2 and TRBJ2-1, the full variable domain is GAGVSQSPSNKVTEKGKDVELRCDPISGHTALYWYRQSLGQGLEFLIYFQGNSAPDKSGLPSDRFSAERTGGSVSTLTIQRTQQEDSAVYLCASSSHATSPEQFFGPGTRLTVL.

The chain joins TRBV4-2 to TRBJ1-2; TRBD1 aligns across 9 bases. The CDR3 consists of 14 residues. The germline CDR1 and CDR2 sequences are LGHNA and YNFKEQ. V lost 3 bases, J lost 8 bases, and 7 bases stayed unmatched. CDR3 coding DNA: TGTGCCAGCAGCCAGCCGGGACAGGGACGAGGCTACACCTTC. This sequence encodes CASSQPGQGRGYTF.

The rearrangement uses TRBV7-2 and TRBJ2-3; no reliable D call. Germline CDR1 SGHTA, CDR2 FQGNSA. V was cut by 1 base and J by 2 bases, with 13 bases left in between. The CDR3 contains 16 residues. CDR3 sequence reads: CASSLVSSRSTDTQYF. Written as DNA, the CDR3 is TGTGCCAGCAGCTTAGTATCGTCGCGATCCACAGATACGCAGTATTTT.

This clone has a count of ten or more. The chain has TRBV2 and TRBJ2-5; 8 positions match TRBD1. Looked up from germline, CDR1 is SNHLY and CDR2 is FYNNEI. Trimming removed 4 bases from V and 1 base from J; junction bases left unmatched: 5. The CDR3 has 15 residues. CDR3 in DNA: TGTGCCAGCAGTGGGGGACAGGTACTCCAAGAGACCCAGTACTTC. Encoded protein: CASSGGQVLQETQYF.

This sequence joins TRBV7-9 and TRBJ2-7; 7 nucleotides line up with TRBD2. The CDR3 spans 16 residues. V lost 1 base to trimming and J lost 3 bases; unmatched junction nucleotides: 9. From germline, CDR1 is SEHNR and CDR2 FQNEAQ (reference sequence). The CDR3 DNA reads TGTGCCAGCAGCTTAGGGGGGGGTGGGACTAACTACGAGCAGTACTTC. It is translated as CASSLGGGGTNYEQYF.

The chain employs TRBV6-5 and TRBJ2-5; possible D gene TRBD1, 6 bases. Germline CDR1 is MNHEY and CDR2 is SVGAGI. Trimming stripped 5 bases from V and 5 bases from J, with 18 bases between. The CDR3 contains 15 residues. The CDR3 DNA reads as TGTGCCAGCAGTCGACAGGTAGACGGACGCGAGACCCAGTACTTC. This translates into CASSRQVDGRETQYF.

This clone was detected many times. The rearrangement links TRBV9 to TRBJ2-1; 8 bases align to TRBD2. The V gene's germline CDR1 is SGDLS and CDR2 YYNGEE. V trimming: 0 bases; J trimming: 7 bases; junction bases outside the gene matches: 6. CDR3 length: 15 amino acids. The CDR3 DNA sequence: TGTGCCAGCAGCGTAGCGGGAGGGCCGCGAAATGAGCAGTTCTTC. Amino acids: CASSVAGGPRNEQFF.

This clone was recorded at least ten times. The gene calls are TRBV7-2 and TRBJ2-5, with D possibly being TRBD1 (5 bases). Germline lookup yields CDR1 SGHTA and CDR2 FQGNSA. Trimming removed 5 bases at V and 9 bases at J, with 10 bases between. CDR3 length equals 11 residues. Written as DNA, the CDR3 is TGTGCCAGCAGCCCGCAGGGTGCCCAGTACTTC. Its translation is CASSPQGAQYF.

This clone was counted between two and nine times. The chain combines TRBV11-2 with TRBJ2-7; D is unclear. CDR1 SGHAT and CDR2 FQNNGV come from the germline V gene. V lost 7 bases, J lost 2 bases, and 15 bases lay in between. The CDR3 has 14 amino acids. CDR3 bases: TGTGCCAGCACCAACGCTCTCCAAACCTACGAGCAGTACTTC. As protein: CASTNALQTYEQYF.

This clone was recorded a few times. This sequence joins TRBV27 and TRBJ1-5, with D maybe TRBD1 (5 bases). In germline, CDR1 is MNHEY, CDR2 SMNVEV (reference sequence). V was clipped by 6 bases and J by 1 base, with 13 bases between them. This CDR3 spans 15 amino acids. The DNA for the CDR3 is TGTGCCAGCAGGCAGGGTTCATTGAGCAATCAGCCCCAGCATTTT. Amino acid sequence: CASRQGSLSNQPQHF.

Regarding this clone: The junction differs from germline at one of its ends, possibly a read error. The chain employs TRBV20-1 and TRBJ2-1, with D uncertain. The germline V gene encodes CDR1 DFQATT and CDR2 SNEGSKA (reference sequence). This CDR3 contains 11 residues. As DNA, the CDR3 is TGCAGTGTTAGAACTTACAATGAGCAGTTCTTC. Residues: CSVRTYNEQFF.

The sample holds a few counts of this clone. The V and J genes are TRBV5-1 and TRBJ1-4, with 7 bases that match TRBD1. The CDR3 is 15 residues long. V lost 0 bases to trimming and J lost 8 bases; unmatched junction nucleotides: 7. CDR1 and CDR2 (germline): SGHRS, YFSETQ. This chain's CDR3 is CASSLGSGQREKLFF. Written as DNA, the CDR3 is TGCGCCAGCAGCTTGGGTTCGGGACAGCGAGAAAAACTGTTTTTT.

DNA of the CDR3: TGTGCCAGCAGTCGAGACTGGGCTGGGGCCAACGTCCTGACTTTC. As protein: CASSRDWAGANVLTF. The chain has TRBV7-9 and TRBJ2-6; D gene uncertain. Germline values: CDR1 SEHNR, CDR2 FQNEAQ (reference sequence). This CDR3 comprises 15 residues. V lost 6 bases and J lost 2, with 11 bases in between.

This clone was counted between two and nine times. The V call is TRBV7-8, the J call TRBJ1-5, with a possible D match to TRBD1 (6 bases). There are 16 residues in the CDR3. Germline CDR1 is SGHVS and CDR2 is FQNEAQ. V lost 2 bases and J lost 1, with 12 bases in between. Here the CDR3 reads CASSLLRQASNQPQHF. CDR3 nucleotide sequence: TGTGCCAGCAGCTTATTGAGACAGGCGAGCAATCAGCCCCAGCATTTT.

The table lists this clone with a few counts. The V call is TRBV6-1, the J call TRBJ1-1; D is undetermined. The CDR3 consists of 12 residues. The ends were cut back, 6 bases at V and 1 base at J, with 6 bases in the middle. Germline V lookup: CDR1 MNHNS, CDR2 SASEGT. The CDR3 bases are TGTGCCAGCAGGCTCACGAACACTGAAGCTTTCTTT. Its protein product is CASRLTNTEAFF.

This clone appeared a few times. J is TRBJ1-2 and V is TRBV9; D is ambiguous. Trimming cost V 0 bases and J 4 bases, with 10 bases left between them. This CDR3 spans 14 amino acids. Germline-derived CDR1 and CDR2 are SGDLS and YYNGEE. The CDR3: CASSVAEEGYGYTF. The CDR3 DNA follows: TGTGCCAGCAGCGTAGCTGAGGAAGGCTATGGCTACACCTTC.

V usage is TRBV5-4 and J usage is TRBJ2-7; 7 nucleotides align to TRBD2. The CDR3 contains 13 residues. The V gene end was trimmed by 4 bases and the J gene end by 6 bases; junction bases not matched to a gene: 7. CDR1 is SGHNT and CDR2 is YYREEE in the germline V gene (reference sequence). CDR3 region: CASSRGSNSEQYF. The CDR3 nucleotides are TGTGCCAGCAGCCGCGGGAGCAACAGCGAGCAGTACTTC.

V usage is TRBV7-2 and J usage is TRBJ1-2; unclear D gene. Germline V gives CDR1 SGHTA, CDR2 FQGNSA. The CDR3 has 12 amino acids. With 4 bases removed from V and 8 bases from J, the gap between germline ends came to 11 bases. CDR3 sequence (DNA): TGTGCCAGCAGCTCGCAACGACAAGGCTACACCTTC. It translates to CASSSQRQGYTF.

This clone occurred a few times. The chain carries TRBV18 and TRBJ2-1; weak D call: TRBD2 (6 bases). The CDR3 length is 16 residues. Germline CDR1 and CDR2: KGHSH and LQKENI. The V and J ends lost 0 bases and 6 bases respectively, with 15 bases between them. The CDR3 reads CASSPPSLAGCNEQFF. The DNA for the CDR3 is TGTGCCAGCTCACCACCGAGCCTCGCGGGGTGCAATGAGCAGTTCTTC.